A single sample is the source of the 9 T cell receptor beta chains below, sequenced in a study of radiotherapy plus CTLA-4 blockade in lung cancer. Sequenced by immunoSEQ multiplex PCR; TCRdb stores in-frame clones only, minus some. The sample has about 62,000 clones; approximately 76% are singletons. The sample in question was peripheral blood, obtained from a patient treated with radiotherapy plus ipilimumab. The receptors shown here come from a human donor with non-small cell lung cancer who had a complete response to radiotherapy plus ipilimumab.

This chain uses TRBV6-5 with TRBJ1-1, with 7 bases aligning to TRBD1. The CDR3 runs to 14 residues. The germline gives CDR1 MNHEY, CDR2 SVGAGI. J was trimmed by 1 base and V by 7 bases; bases with no gene match: 6. The DNA for the CDR3 is TGTGCCAGCATAAAGACAGGGTCGAACACTGAAGCTTTCTTT. Translated: CASIKTGSNTEAFF.

J is TRBJ2-5 and V is TRBV5-4; D may be TRBD1 (5 bases). Trimming shortened V by 2 bases and J by 5 bases, and 19 bases separated the two germline ends. The CDR3 is 16 amino acids. Germline CDR1 and CDR2: SGHNT and YYREEE (reference sequence). The CDR3 bases are TGTGCCAGCAGCTTTCGGTTGGGTTTACAGGCGGAGACCCAGTACTTC. It translates to CASSFRLGLQAETQYF.

V and J are TRBV5-5 and TRBJ2-1; TRBD2 matches 10 bases. The CDR3 is 15 amino acids. V dropped 3 bases and J dropped 4; count of bases not matched to a gene: 4. Germline V gene data show CDR1 as SGHKS and CDR2 as YYEKEE (reference sequence). CDR3 nucleotide sequence: TGTGCCAGCAGCTCGCAACTAGCGGGATACAATGAGCAGTTCTTC. Translation gives CASSSQLAGYNEQFF.

The chain couples TRBV6-1 to TRBJ2-1, with D tentatively TRBD1 (5 bases). Germline-derived CDR1 and CDR2 are MNHNS and SASEGT. The CDR3 runs to 12 residues. Between the trimmed V and J ends, which lost 2 bases and 15 bases, there was a span of 14 bases. CDR3 bases: TGTGCCAGCAGTGAAATCTTCAAGGGGCCGTTCTTC. Translation: CASSEIFKGPFF.

This sequence joins TRBV9 and TRBJ1-5; D possibly corresponds to TRBD1 (6 bases). Trimming cost V 4 bases and J 3 bases, with 17 bases left between them. In germline, CDR1 is SGDLS, CDR2 YYNGEE. The CDR3 length is 16 residues. The CDR3: CASSPGVTGFNQPQHF. The CDR3 DNA is TGTGCCAGCAGCCCCGGGGTCACAGGGTTCAATCAGCCCCAGCATTTT.

The chain combines TRBV6-1 with TRBJ1-2; D unresolved. The germline V gene encodes CDR1 MNHNS and CDR2 SASEGT. The CDR3 loop spans 12 amino acids. V lost 2 bases, J lost 8 bases, and 9 bases lay in between. CDR3 region: CASSERLGGYTF. CDR3 DNA: TGTGCCAGCAGTGAACGGCTCGGGGGCTACACCTTC.

The J gene is TRBJ2-7, the V gene TRBV4-1, with TRBD2 identical over 9 bases. The CDR3 is 15 amino acids. V dropped 1 base and J dropped 7; count of bases not matched to a gene: 8. Looked up from germline, CDR1 is MGHRA and CDR2 is YSYEKL. In DNA, the CDR3 is TGCGCCAGCAGCCAAGTAGCGGGAGATTGGGGGGAGCAGTACTTC. Translated, it gives CASSQVAGDWGEQYF.

This clone has only a few counts. This sequence joins TRBV7-7 and TRBJ2-5, with 9 bases matching TRBD2. This CDR3 spans 15 amino acids. Germline V gene data show CDR1 as SSHAT and CDR2 as FNYEAQ (reference sequence). The V and J ends lost 3 bases and 5 bases, in that order; junction bases with no gene match: 7. The CDR3 here is CASSLGGGARETQYF. CDR3 nucleotides: TGTGCCAGCAGCTTGGGCGGGGGGGCCAGGGAGACCCAGTACTTC.

This clone was found once. CDR3 DNA sequence: TGCGCCAGCAGCCAAGACCAAGGGGGTCTCCAGCCCCAGCATTTT. Translation: CASSQDQGGLQPQHF. The J gene is TRBJ1-5, the V gene TRBV4-1; weak D call: TRBD1 (6 bases). The CDR3 runs to 15 residues. The V end was cut by 0 bases, the J end by 7 bases, with 13 bases between. Germline CDR1 and CDR2: MGHRA and YSYEKL.